The T cell receptor (beta chain) under discussion was sequenced for a study of T cell responses to AZD1222 COVID-19 vaccine. The data were produced by immunoSEQ multiplex PCR, yet TCRdb's version contains in-frame clones alone and is incomplete. The table records 70,000 to 90,000 clones, 80% to 90% of them present only once. This clone was found a few times. The analysis combined second doses at about 4 or about 12 weeks. The source is an adult who received the AZD1222 COVID-19 vaccine. Sequences were derived from peripheral blood, sampled 28 days after the second AZD1222 dose.

The DNA for the CDR3 is TGCGCCAGCAGCGAAGGGGTAGTTGACTATGGCTACACCTTC. This codes for CASSEGVVDYGYTF. The chain is built from TRBV5-1 and TRBJ1-2; a possible D gene is TRBD1 (5 bases). Trimming took off 4 bases at V and 3 bases at J, with 13 bases between the two ends. CDR3 length equals 14 residues. Germline assignment: CDR1 SGHRS and CDR2 YFSETQ.